This entry lists 28 T cell receptor beta chains sequenced from one sample in a study of blood T cell repertoires in COVID-19. Clones were read by immunoSEQ multiplex PCR, and TCRdb kept only the in-frame ones, dropping some. Here the sample spans some 240,000 clones, over 75% being singletons. The sample was PBMCs or T cells enriched from blood (not recorded which). The source is a woman aged 40-49 years who had been exposed to COVID-19.

The V call is TRBV14, the J call TRBJ1-4; TRBD1 is a possible D gene (5 bases). Germline V gene sequence: CDR1 SGHDN, CDR2 FVKESK. Trimming removed 0 bases at V and 4 bases at J, with 18 bases between. This CDR3 comprises 18 residues. The DNA of the CDR3 is TGTGCCAGCAGCCAAGACATGATTGGGGACTTACGTAATGAAAAACTGTTTTTT. Translated, it gives CASSQDMIGDLRNEKLFF.

The V and J genes are TRBV3-1 (or the pseudogene TRBV3-2) and TRBJ1-5, with a possible D match to TRBD1 (5 bases). This CDR3 comprises 16 residues. Germline lookup yields CDR1 LGHDT and CDR2 YNNKEL (reference sequence). Trimming shortened V by 0 bases and J by 3 bases, and 12 bases separated the two germline ends. The CDR3 loop is CASSQDLQVPNQPQHF. The CDR3 DNA sequence: TGTGCCAGCAGCCAAGATTTACAGGTCCCCAATCAGCCCCAGCATTTT.

V and J are TRBV30 and TRBJ2-1; 8 nucleotides align to TRBD2. CDR3 length: 12 residues. Trimming removed 4 bases from V and 15 bases from J; junction bases left unmatched: 11. The germline V gene encodes CDR1 GTSNPN and CDR2 SVGIG (reference sequence). The CDR3 DNA reads as TGTGCCTGGACCTCGGGAGGGAGCGGCCGGTTCTTC. The encoded protein is CAWTSGGSGRFF.

The chain employs TRBV28 and TRBJ2-1; 9 nucleotides agree with TRBD1. J lost 12 bases, V lost 5 bases, and 8 bases had no gene match. The CDR3 consists of 13 residues. The V gene's germline CDR1 is MDHEN and CDR2 SYDVKM. The CDR3 DNA reads as TGTGCCAGCAGTGGAACATCGGGACAGGGGCAGTTCTTC. This translates into CASSGTSGQGQFF.

This clone was observed once. The chain carries TRBV4-3 and TRBJ1-2; 9 bases agree with TRBD1. In germline, CDR1 is LGHNA, CDR2 YSLEER. The CDR3 runs to 17 residues. The ends lost 6 bases at V and 4 bases at J; junction bases unmatched: 15. CDR3 DNA: TGCGCCAGCAGTCCAACAACCGGGACAGGGCGCCTCTATGGCTACACCTTC. This codes for CASSPTTGTGRLYGYTF.

This clone was seen just once. The chain uses TRBV6-2 or TRBV6-3 and TRBJ2-3; D is unresolved. Germline CDR1 reads MNHEY; CDR2 reads SVGEGT. This CDR3 has 14 amino acids. Trimming left V 3 bases short and J 6 bases short, with 13 bases between. CDR3 sequence reads: CASSYSSVLDTQYF. The CDR3 DNA is TGTGCCAGCAGTTATTCTTCGGTTTTGGATACGCAGTATTTT.

V and J are TRBV14 and TRBJ1-1, with D possibly being TRBD1 (6 bases). With 6 bases removed from V and 6 bases from J, the gap between germline ends came to 11 bases. The CDR3 consists of 12 residues. Germline lookup yields CDR1 SGHDN and CDR2 FVKESK. CDR3 loop: CASSRTVSEAFF. For the CDR3, the DNA is TGTGCCAGCAGTCGGACAGTTTCTGAAGCTTTCTTT.

V and J are TRBV5-6 and TRBJ2-1, with D maybe TRBD2 (6 bases). Germline assignment: CDR1 SGHDT and CDR2 YYEEEE. Trimming pared 7 bases from V and 3 bases from J, leaving 14 bases between. The CDR3 covers 14 residues. The CDR3 protein is CASQRGSGYNEQFF. DNA for the CDR3: TGTGCCAGCCAGAGGGGTAGCGGCTACAATGAGCAGTTCTTC.

The chain combines TRBV25-1 with TRBJ1-2, with 8 bases matching TRBD1. The CDR3 runs to 13 residues. The trim removed 4 bases at V and 6 bases at J, leaving 4 bases unmatched. CDR1 and CDR2 from the germline V gene are MGHDK and SYGVNS. CDR3 sequence: CASSVHRGDGYTF. The CDR3 DNA is TGTGCCAGCAGTGTGCACAGGGGGGATGGCTACACCTTC.

The chain carries TRBV4-3 and TRBJ2-7; no clear D gene. Trimming took off 1 base at V and 4 bases at J, with 11 bases between the two ends. This CDR3 comprises 14 residues. Germline V gene lookup returns CDR1 LGHNA and CDR2 YSLEER. The CDR3 reads CASSQVSGGYEQYF. The CDR3 DNA reads as TGCGCCAGCAGCCAAGTAAGTGGCGGTTACGAGCAGTACTTC.

The CDR3 bases are TGTTCTCTAGGGGGGGCCCCCTACAATGAGCAGTTCTTC. Translated, it gives CSLGGAPYNEQFF. This chain connects TRBV28 to TRBJ2-1, with a weak D call TRBD2 (7 bases). From germline, CDR1 is MDHEN and CDR2 SYDVKM. The CDR3 has 13 residues.

This chain joins TRBV18 and TRBJ1-1, with D perhaps matching TRBD1 (6 bases). V lost 2 bases and J lost 0, with 16 bases in between. Germline loops: CDR1 KGHSH, CDR2 LQKENI. This CDR3 is built from 17 residues. The CDR3 here is CASSPYTGHDMNTEAFF. DNA for the CDR3: TGTGCCAGCTCACCATACACGGGACACGACATGAACACTGAAGCTTTCTTT.

This rearrangement joins TRBV6-5 to TRBJ1-6, with D possibly being TRBD1 (6 bases). V was trimmed by 7 bases and J by 4 bases, leaving 14 bases between them. The CDR3 loop spans 15 amino acids. The germline V gene encodes CDR1 MNHEY and CDR2 SVGAGI. The CDR3 coding sequence is TGTGCCAGCACCTTAGACCAGGGGTATAATTCACCCCTCCACTTT. Its translation is CASTLDQGYNSPLHF.

The gene calls are TRBV27 and TRBJ2-1, with D maybe TRBD2 (6 bases). This CDR3 is built from 13 residues. Trimming removed 4 bases from V and 5 bases from J, with 9 bases in between. Germline CDR1 reads MNHEY; CDR2 reads SMNVEV (reference sequence). CDR3 sequence (DNA): TGTGCCAGCAGTTGGGACTTGGACAATGAGCAGTTCTTC. This encodes CASSWDLDNEQFF.

The V gene is TRBV6-5, the J gene TRBJ1-1, with TRBD1 matching 11 bases. CDR3 size: 15 residues. Germline CDR1 reads MNHEY; CDR2 reads SVGAGI. After removal of 6 bases from V and 4 bases from J, the junction contained 7 bases not matched to a gene. DNA of the CDR3: TGTGCCAGCAGATCCACCGGGACAGGGGGCACTGAAGCTTTCTTT. Translated, it gives CASRSTGTGGTEAFF.

CDR3 loop: CASSPTGTGFTDTQYF. The CDR3 region has the DNA TGTGCCAGCAGTCCAACCGGGACAGGGTTCACAGATACGCAGTATTTT. The genes are TRBV28 and TRBJ2-3, with 9 bases that match TRBD1. The germline V gene has CDR1 MDHEN and CDR2 SYDVKM. V lost 5 bases and J lost 2; bases outside the gene matches: 8. This CDR3 is 16 amino acids long. Combining the CDR3 with reference TRBV28 and TRBJ2-3 gives the whole variable domain DVKVTQSSRYLVKRTGEKVFLECVQDMDHENMFWYRQDPGLGLRLIYFSYDVKMKEKGDIPEGYSVSREKKERFSLILESASTNQTSMYLCASSPTGTGFTDTQYFGPGTRLTVL.

This chain links TRBV6-5 with TRBJ1-1, with D perhaps matching TRBD1 (6 bases). V lost 0 bases to trimming and J lost 8 bases, with 7 bases between them. Germline V gives CDR1 MNHEY, CDR2 SVGAGI. The CDR3 contains 12 residues. In nucleotides, the CDR3 is TGTGCCAGCAGTTACTCACAGGGAGAAGCTTTCTTT. Amino acid sequence: CASSYSQGEAFF.

This clone has a single count. This chain links TRBV5-1 with TRBJ1-1; D perhaps matches TRBD1 (5 bases). The germline V gene has CDR1 SGHRS and CDR2 YFSETQ. V was shortened by 0 bases and J by 7 bases, with 13 bases between the two germline ends. The length of the CDR3 is 14 residues. The chain's CDR3 is CASSLEGRRDEAFF. CDR3 DNA: TGCGCCAGCAGCTTGGAGGGGCGCAGGGATGAAGCTTTCTTT.

The J gene is TRBJ1-1, the V gene TRBV27, with TRBD1 matching over 9 bases. The CDR3 is 15 residues long. Germline CDR1 reads MNHEY; CDR2 reads SMNVEV (reference sequence). Losses at the gene ends were 2 bases for V and 5 bases for J; bases not matched to a gene: 6. CDR3 protein: CASSLHSTGGTEAFF. The CDR3 DNA reads as TGTGCCAGCAGTTTACATTCGACAGGGGGGACTGAAGCTTTCTTT.

The chain employs TRBV7-9 and TRBJ1-1, with 10 bases aligning to TRBD1. CDR1 and CDR2 (germline): SEHNR, FQNEAQ (reference sequence). This CDR3 is 14 amino acids long. V shed 3 bases and J 10 bases; nucleotides not matched to a gene: 8. CDR3 loop: CASSFPGQGPAAFF. CDR3 nucleotides: TGTGCCAGCAGCTTCCCGGGACAGGGGCCTGCAGCTTTCTTT.

This chain joins TRBV19 and TRBJ2-6; maybe TRBD1 (5 bases). This CDR3 region has 15 residues. Trimming removed 5 bases from V and 1 base from J, with 9 bases in between. Germline-derived CDR1 and CDR2 are LNHDA and SQIVND (reference sequence). Written as DNA, the CDR3 is TGTGCCAGTAGTTACCCAGGGTCTGGGGCCAACGTCCTGACTTTC. Protein product: CASSYPGSGANVLTF.

This chain uses TRBV28 with TRBJ1-1, with a tentative D call TRBD1 (5 bases). The CDR3 contains 14 residues. V dropped 3 bases and J dropped 7 bases, with 15 bases sitting between them. The germline gives CDR1 MDHEN, CDR2 SYDVKM. Here the CDR3 reads CASSFAGNLDEAFF. The CDR3 DNA reads as TGTGCCAGCAGTTTTGCAGGGAACCTTGATGAAGCTTTCTTT.

This chain connects TRBV9 to TRBJ2-7, with D possibly matching TRBD1 (5 bases). V was cut by 0 bases and J by 3 bases, with 13 bases left in between. The CDR3 runs to 15 residues. Germline V gives CDR1 SGDLS, CDR2 YYNGEE. Here the CDR3 DNA reads TGTGCCAGCAGCGTAGGTGGGCAGGGAAACTACGAGCAGTACTTC. Translated: CASSVGGQGNYEQYF.

The chain carries TRBV12-3 or TRBV12-4 and TRBJ1-1, with D hard to call. Trimming took 5 bases from V and 8 from J, leaving 9 bases between them. This CDR3 spans 11 amino acids. This CDR3 is CASSPNSEAFF. CDR3 DNA: TGTGCCAGCAGTCCCAACAGCGAAGCTTTCTTT.

This clone has just one count. The J gene is TRBJ2-1, the V gene TRBV29-1; 12 bases map to TRBD1. This CDR3 region has 16 residues. Germline V gene data show CDR1 as SQVTM and CDR2 as ANQGSEA. The V gene end was trimmed by 7 bases and the J gene end by 7 bases; junction bases not matched to a gene: 14. As DNA, the CDR3 is TGCAGCGCCCGCTCAGGGGGGACAGGGGGCCTGAATGAGCAGTTCTTC. The encoded protein is CSARSGGTGGLNEQFF.

V is TRBV7-2 and J is TRBJ2-7; TRBD2 agrees at 8 bases. In germline, CDR1 is SGHTA, CDR2 FQGNSA. V shed 5 bases and J 2 bases; nucleotides not matched to a gene: 5. This CDR3 is 14 amino acids long. Here the CDR3 reads CASSPGAGAYEQYV. The CDR3 DNA is TGTGCCAGCAGCCCAGGAGCGGGAGCCTACGAGCAGTACGTC.

V gene TRBV7-9 combines with J gene TRBJ1-1, with 9 positions matching TRBD1. Looked up from germline, CDR1 is SEHNR and CDR2 is FQNEAQ (reference sequence). CDR3 length: 15 amino acids. The trim removed 5 bases at V and 5 bases at J, leaving 9 bases unmatched. The CDR3 loop is CASSPRQGDWTEAFF. CDR3 coding DNA: TGTGCCAGCAGCCCCCGACAGGGGGATTGGACTGAAGCTTTCTTT. The full variable domain, completed using reference TRBV7-9 and TRBJ1-1, is DTGVSQNPRHKITKRGQNVTFRCDPISEHNRLYWYRQTLGQGPEFLTYFQNEAQLEKSRLLSDRFSAERPKGSFSTLEIQRTEQGDSAMYLCASSPRQGDWTEAFFGQGTRLTVV.

With respect to this clone: Other DNA sequences of this sample code for an identical CDR3. The rearrangement links TRBV10-3 to TRBJ1-5; D ambiguous. Per germline, CDR1 ENHRY and CDR2 SYGVKD. Trimming took 0 bases from V and 0 from J, leaving 6 bases between them. The length of the CDR3 is 15 residues. The CDR3 loop is CAISESLYSNQPQHF. Here the CDR3 DNA reads TGTGCCATCAGTGAGTCCCTTTATAGCAATCAGCCCCAGCATTTT.